The clone carrying this T cell receptor beta chain was seen a few times. The antigen is not known. TCR beta cDNA libraries included unique molecular identifiers. TCRdb itself ran the PCR reads through MiXCR, one entry per CDR3 protein. The sample lists roughly 870,000 distinct CDR3 sequences, approximately 53% occurring once. The data originate from a study of post-analysis software for immune sequencing data. Study observations and caveats: Controls had significantly higher normalized Chao1 diversity than multiple sclerosis patients. TRBV5-6, TRBV5-1 and TRBV20-1 were among four or five TRBV segments more frequent in patients than controls.

The length of the CDR3 is 12 residues. Between the trimmed V and J ends, which lost 3 bases and 1 base, there was a span of 6 bases. Germline V lookup: CDR1 DFQATT, CDR2 SNEGSKA (reference sequence). The chain is built from TRBV20-1 and TRBJ1-1; D unresolved. Specimen: blood. This TCR was sampled from a girl between 5 and 17 years old with multiple sclerosis. As DNA, the CDR3 is TGCAGTGCTAGGAACTCGAACACTGAAGCTTTCTTT. Translating it yields CSARNSNTEAFF.